A single T cell receptor (beta chain) is shown here with its context. The data were produced by immunoSEQ multiplex PCR, yet TCRdb's version contains in-frame clones alone and is incomplete. The sample contains about 180,000 clones, approximately 89% of which appear only once. The sample originates from a study of blood T cell repertoires in COVID-19. Study overall: From the United States, Italy and Spain came samples of acute and convalescent COVID-19.

V shed 5 bases, J shed 4 bases, and the junction held 8 bases outside the gene matches. Germline CDR1 SGHDN, CDR2 FVKESK. The CDR3 spans 15 residues. Those who participated ranged in age from about 18 to 89 years and resided in some 24 US areas. Categorization into cohorts depended on clinical history that participants reported. Two consecutive negative NP/OP PCR tests, clearance, or resolved symptoms defined Cohort 3 recovery. V and J are TRBV14 and TRBJ1-2; 9 nucleotides align to TRBD1. The sequenced sample consisted of PBMCs or T cells enriched from blood (not recorded which). This receptor was identified in a man in his forties or fifties who had recovered from COVID-19. This CDR3 is CASSETGGAVYGYTF. For the CDR3, the DNA is TGTGCCAGCAGCGAAACAGGGGGCGCAGTCTATGGCTACACCTTC.